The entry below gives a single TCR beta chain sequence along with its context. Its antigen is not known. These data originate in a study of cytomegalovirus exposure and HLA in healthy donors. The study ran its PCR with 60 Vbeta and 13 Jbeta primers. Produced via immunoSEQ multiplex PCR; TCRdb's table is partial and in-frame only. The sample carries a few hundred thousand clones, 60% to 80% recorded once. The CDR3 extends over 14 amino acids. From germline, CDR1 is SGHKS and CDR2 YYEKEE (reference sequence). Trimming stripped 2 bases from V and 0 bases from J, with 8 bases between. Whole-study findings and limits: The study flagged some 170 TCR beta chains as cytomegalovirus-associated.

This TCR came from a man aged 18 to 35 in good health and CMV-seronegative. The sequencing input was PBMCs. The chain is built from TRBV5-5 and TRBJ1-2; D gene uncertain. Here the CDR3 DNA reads TGTGCCAGCAGCTTCGACACCTCTAACTATGGCTACACCTTC. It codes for CASSFDTSNYGYTF.